Each of the 10 T cell receptor beta chains below was sequenced from the same sample in a study of blood T cell repertoires in COVID-19. Measured with immunoSEQ multiplex PCR; TCRdb has only the in-frame clones, and not every one. This repertoire shows approximately 190,000 clones, just under 85% found once; its top ten account for 4% to 6%. The sequencing input was peripheral blood. Source of these receptors: a woman aged 70-85 years with active or convalescent COVID-19.

V and J are TRBV6-5 and TRBJ2-7; the D gene is possibly TRBD1 (5 bases). Germline-derived CDR1 and CDR2 are MNHEY and SVGAGI. V lost 2 bases, J lost 6 bases, and 17 bases lay in between. The CDR3 sequence is 15 residues long. CDR3 protein: CASSYTDSLPAEQYF. CDR3 nucleotides: TGTGCCAGCAGTTACACCGACAGCTTGCCAGCCGAGCAGTACTTC.

The V call is TRBV5-1, the J call TRBJ2-1, with 7 bases aligning to TRBD2. The length of the CDR3 is 15 residues. Unmatched junction bases numbered 7, after V lost 0 bases and J lost 7 bases. The germline V gene encodes CDR1 SGHRS and CDR2 YFSETQ. CDR3 amino acids: CASSLVLREYNEQFF. In DNA form, the CDR3 reads TGCGCCAGCAGCTTGGTTCTGCGGGAGTATAATGAGCAGTTCTTC.

The chain uses TRBV6-6 and TRBJ2-1; 12 bases are a match to TRBD2. There are 16 residues in the CDR3. Germline V gives CDR1 MNHNY, CDR2 SVGAGI (reference sequence). The trim removed 7 bases at V and 1 base at J, leaving 5 bases unmatched. CDR3 loop: CASNRLAGESYNEQFF. CDR3 nucleotide sequence: TGTGCCAGCAACCGACTAGCGGGAGAGTCCTACAATGAGCAGTTCTTC.

The chain couples TRBV19 to TRBJ1-2, with D perhaps TRBD1 (5 bases). Trimming took 8 bases from V and 0 from J, leaving 13 bases between them. CDR1 is LNHDA, CDR2 SQIVND, per germline (reference sequence). The CDR3 has 14 amino acids. This chain's CDR3 is CASGGTAANYGYTF. CDR3 DNA sequence: TGTGCCAGTGGGGGGACGGCAGCTAACTATGGCTACACCTTC.

The J gene is TRBJ1-1, the V gene TRBV6-1; a possible D gene is TRBD1 (6 bases). V lost 2 bases, J lost 3 bases, and 16 bases lay in between. The CDR3 is 16 amino acids. Germline V lookup: CDR1 MNHNS, CDR2 SASEGT. CDR3 sequence reads: CASSEPRAAGDTEAFF. The CDR3 nucleotides are TGTGCCAGCAGTGAACCCCGAGCGGCAGGGGACACTGAAGCTTTCTTT.

The chain carries TRBV18 and TRBJ1-1; tentatively, D is TRBD1 (6 bases). V dropped 2 bases and J dropped 1 base, with 8 bases sitting between them. Germline CDR1 is KGHSH and CDR2 is LQKENI. The CDR3 is 14 residues long. The CDR3 reads CASSPTGRNTEAFF. CDR3 DNA sequence: TGTGCCAGCTCACCAACAGGGAGGAACACTGAAGCTTTCTTT.

V usage is TRBV7-9 and J usage is TRBJ2-1, with D possibly TRBD1 on 5 matching bases. Trimming cost V 2 bases and J 10 bases, with 15 bases left between them. CDR1 is SEHNR, CDR2 FQNEAQ, per germline (reference sequence). This CDR3 is built from 14 residues. As DNA, the CDR3 is TGTGCCAGCAGCTTACCTCCCAGGGCGGAGGAGCAGTTCTTC. Its translation is CASSLPPRAEEQFF.

This clone was counted a single time. The J gene is TRBJ1-3, the V gene TRBV6-5; D unclear. V lost 6 bases, J lost 4 bases, and 10 bases lay in between. CDR3 length: 13 residues. Germline-derived CDR1 and CDR2 are MNHEY and SVGAGI. The CDR3 nucleotides are TGTGCCAGCAGCCGGGATTTCGGAAACACCATATATTTT. Its translation is CASSRDFGNTIYF.

This CDR3 reads CASSPTGTGLAEAFF. CDR3 nucleotide sequence: TGTGCCAGCAGCCCAACCGGGACAGGGCTTGCTGAAGCTTTCTTT. The chain joins TRBV4-2 to TRBJ1-1, with 9 bases identical to TRBD1. The CDR3 is 15 residues long. CDR1 and CDR2 (germline): LGHNA, YNFKEQ. With V trimmed by 4 bases and J by 6 bases, 9 bases remained unmatched.

The J gene is TRBJ2-7, the V gene TRBV28; D is possibly TRBD1 (5 bases). Per the germline V gene, CDR1 is MDHEN and CDR2 is SYDVKM. The V end lost 3 bases, the J end lost 6 bases, and 18 bases lay between the germline ends. The CDR3 loop spans 15 amino acids. CDR3 DNA sequence: TGTGCCAGCAGTTTTATTCAGGGTACCCCAATCGAGCAGTACTTC. Its protein product is CASSFIQGTPIEQYF.